The clone carrying this T cell receptor beta chain turned up a few times. This record comes from a study of blood T cell repertoires in COVID-19. Study context: Collection of acute and convalescent COVID-19 samples took place in the United States, Italy and Spain. From T cells, B-cell-depleted T cells, or PBMCs came the material, which was cDNA or gDNA.

The CDR3 consists of 16 residues. The V gene's germline CDR1 is SNHLY and CDR2 FYNNEI. V was pared by 8 bases and J by 4 bases, with 20 bases between. Original processing methods: Researchers report that nucleated cell counts were estimated from reference gene primer amplification. Assay used: immunoSEQ multiplex PCR; TCRdb lists only in-frame clones, some missing. Clone size and the V and J calls come from that table; the DNA yielded D and trimming. This table holds about 300,000 clones, around 89% found once. This chain links TRBV2 with TRBJ1-4, with a weak D call TRBD1 (5 bases). The sequence came from a man aged 35 to 55 with acute or convalescent COVID-19. The sequencing input was peripheral blood. CDR3 DNA: TGTGCCAGCGGCCAAAAAAAGACAGAGTATAATGAAAAACTGTTTTTT. It encodes CASGQKKTEYNEKLFF.